The clone carrying this T cell receptor beta chain was seen only a few times. These data are taken from a study of blood T cell repertoires in COVID-19. On the study more broadly: COVID-19 samples from acute and convalescent phases originated in the United States, Italy and Spain. Sources were T cells, B-cell-depleted T cells, or PBMCs; the material itself was cDNA or gDNA.

CDR1 SEHNR and CDR2 FQNEAQ come from the germline V gene (reference sequence). The CDR3 has 12 amino acids. The V and J ends lost 5 bases and 11 bases respectively, with 15 bases between them. Per the authors' pipeline: Researchers report that nucleated cell counts were estimated from reference gene primer amplification. Libraries were prepared by immunoSEQ multiplex PCR; TCRdb keeps only in-frame clonotypes and omits some of them. V, J and clone size reflect that table, while D and trimming were determined from the DNA. The sample carries over 150,000 clones, 80% to 85% recorded once. Material for sequencing was peripheral blood. The chain combines TRBV7-9 with TRBJ1-1; D might be TRBD1 (6 bases). The source is an elderly woman with active or convalescent COVID-19. The CDR3 sequence: CASSTTDSVAFF. CDR3 nucleotides: TGTGCCAGCAGCACGACGGACAGCGTGGCTTTCTTT.